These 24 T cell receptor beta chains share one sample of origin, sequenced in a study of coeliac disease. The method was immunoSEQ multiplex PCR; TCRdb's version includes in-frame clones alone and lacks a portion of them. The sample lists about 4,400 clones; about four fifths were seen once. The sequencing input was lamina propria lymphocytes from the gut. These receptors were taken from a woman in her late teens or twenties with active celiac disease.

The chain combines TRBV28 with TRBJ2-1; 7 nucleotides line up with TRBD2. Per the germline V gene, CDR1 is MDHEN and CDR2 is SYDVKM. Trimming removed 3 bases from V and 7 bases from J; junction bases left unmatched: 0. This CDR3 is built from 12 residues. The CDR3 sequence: CASSFSGNEQFF. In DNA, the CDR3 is TGTGCCAGCAGTTTTAGCGGGAATGAGCAGTTCTTC.

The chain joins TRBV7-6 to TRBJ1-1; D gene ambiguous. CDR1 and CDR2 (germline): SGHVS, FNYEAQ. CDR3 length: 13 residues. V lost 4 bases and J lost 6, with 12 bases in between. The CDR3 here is CASSSTLSAEAFF. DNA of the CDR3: TGTGCCAGCAGCTCGACTCTCTCCGCTGAAGCTTTCTTT.

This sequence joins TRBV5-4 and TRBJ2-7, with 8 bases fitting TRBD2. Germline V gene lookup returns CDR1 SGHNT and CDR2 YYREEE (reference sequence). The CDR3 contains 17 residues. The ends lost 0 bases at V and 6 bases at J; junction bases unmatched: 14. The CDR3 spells CASSLGMGGGSPLEQYF. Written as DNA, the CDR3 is TGTGCCAGCAGCTTGGGCATGGGCGGGGGGTCGCCCCTCGAGCAGTACTTC. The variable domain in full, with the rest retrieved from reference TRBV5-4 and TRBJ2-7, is ETGVTQSPTHLIKTRGQQVTLRCSSQSGHNTVSWYQQALGQGPQFIFQYYREEENGRGNFPPRFSGLQFPNYSSELNVNALELDDSALYLCASSLGMGGGSPLEQYFGPGTRLTVT.

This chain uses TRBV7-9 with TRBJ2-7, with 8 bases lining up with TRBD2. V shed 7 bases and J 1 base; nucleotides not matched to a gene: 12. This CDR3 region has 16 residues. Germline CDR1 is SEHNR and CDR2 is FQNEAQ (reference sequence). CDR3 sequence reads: CASNVFSGMDSYEQYF. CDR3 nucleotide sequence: TGTGCCAGCAACGTATTTAGCGGGATGGATTCCTACGAGCAGTACTTC. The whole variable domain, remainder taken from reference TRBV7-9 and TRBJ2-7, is DTGVSQNPRHKITKRGQNVTFRCDPISEHNRLYWYRQTLGQGPEFLTYFQNEAQLEKSRLLSDRFSAERPKGSFSTLEIQRTEQGDSAMYLCASNVFSGMDSYEQYFGPGTRLTVT.

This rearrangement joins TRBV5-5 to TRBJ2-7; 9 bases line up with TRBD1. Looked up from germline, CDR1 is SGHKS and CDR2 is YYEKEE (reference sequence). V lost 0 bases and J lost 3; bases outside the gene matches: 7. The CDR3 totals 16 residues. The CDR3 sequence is CASSLAGVTGGYEQYF. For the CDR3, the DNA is TGTGCCAGCAGCTTGGCCGGAGTGACAGGGGGCTACGAGCAGTACTTC.

The CDR3 loop reads CASSLGTSQETQYF. As DNA, the CDR3 is TGTGCCAGCTCACTCGGGACATCCCAAGAGACCCAGTACTTC. The J gene is TRBJ2-5, the V gene TRBV18; possibly TRBD1 for D (6 bases). CDR3 length: 14 residues. Trimming shortened V by 4 bases and J by 1 base, and 10 bases separated the two germline ends. The germline V gene has CDR1 KGHSH and CDR2 LQKENI.

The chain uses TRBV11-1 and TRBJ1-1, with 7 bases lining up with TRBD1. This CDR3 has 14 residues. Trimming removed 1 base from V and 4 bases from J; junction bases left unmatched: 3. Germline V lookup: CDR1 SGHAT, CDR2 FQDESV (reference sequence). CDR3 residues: CASSLGRGSTEAFF. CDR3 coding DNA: TGTGCCAGCAGCTTAGGCAGGGGGAGCACTGAAGCTTTCTTT.

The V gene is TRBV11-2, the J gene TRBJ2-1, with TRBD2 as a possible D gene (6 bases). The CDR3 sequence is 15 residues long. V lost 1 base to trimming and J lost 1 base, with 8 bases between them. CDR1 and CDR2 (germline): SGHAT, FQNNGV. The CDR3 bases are TGTGCCAGCAGCTTAGGCCTAGCGTCCTACAATGAGCAGTTCTTC. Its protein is CASSLGLASYNEQFF. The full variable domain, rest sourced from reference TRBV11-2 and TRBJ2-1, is EAGVAQSPRYKIIEKRQSVAFWCNPISGHATLYWYQQILGQGPKLLIQFQNNGVVDDSQLPKDRFSAERLKGVDSTLKIQPAKLEDSAVYLCASSLGLASYNEQFFGPGTRLTVL.

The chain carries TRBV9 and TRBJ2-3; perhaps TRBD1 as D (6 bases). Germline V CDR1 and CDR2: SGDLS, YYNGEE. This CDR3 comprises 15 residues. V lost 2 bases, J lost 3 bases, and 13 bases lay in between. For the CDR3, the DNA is TGTGCCAGCAGCGTTACAGGGAAATTTACAGATACGCAGTATTTT. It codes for CASSVTGKFTDTQYF.

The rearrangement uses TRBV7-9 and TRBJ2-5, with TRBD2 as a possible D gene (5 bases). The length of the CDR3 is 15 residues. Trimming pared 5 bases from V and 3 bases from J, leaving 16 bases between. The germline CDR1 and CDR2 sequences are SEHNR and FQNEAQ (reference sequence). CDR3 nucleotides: TGTGCCAGCAGCAACGGGAAGACCAGAGAAGAGACCCAGTACTTC. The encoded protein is CASSNGKTREETQYF.

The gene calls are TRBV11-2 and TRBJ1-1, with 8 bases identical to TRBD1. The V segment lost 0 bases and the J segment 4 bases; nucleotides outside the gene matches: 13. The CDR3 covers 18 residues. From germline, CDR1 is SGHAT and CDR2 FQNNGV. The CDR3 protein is CASSLDGPGQATPTEAFF. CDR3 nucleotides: TGTGCCAGCAGCTTAGACGGGCCGGGACAGGCTACCCCCACTGAAGCTTTCTTT. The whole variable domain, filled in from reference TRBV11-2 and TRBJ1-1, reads EAGVAQSPRYKIIEKRQSVAFWCNPISGHATLYWYQQILGQGPKLLIQFQNNGVVDDSQLPKDRFSAERLKGVDSTLKIQPAKLEDSAVYLCASSLDGPGQATPTEAFFGQGTRLTVV.

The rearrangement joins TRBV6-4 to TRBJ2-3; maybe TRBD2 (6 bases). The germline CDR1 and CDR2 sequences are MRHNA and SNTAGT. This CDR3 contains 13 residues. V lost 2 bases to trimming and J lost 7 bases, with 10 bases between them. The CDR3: CASSDQEGNTQYF. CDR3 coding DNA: TGTGCCAGCAGTGACCAGGAGGGAAATACGCAGTATTTT.

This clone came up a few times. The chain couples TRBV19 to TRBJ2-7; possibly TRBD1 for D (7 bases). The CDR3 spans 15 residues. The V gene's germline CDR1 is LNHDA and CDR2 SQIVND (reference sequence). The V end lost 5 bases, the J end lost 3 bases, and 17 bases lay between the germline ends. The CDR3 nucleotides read TGTGCCAGTAGTTTCAACAGGGGAGGCCTCTACGAGCAGTACTTC. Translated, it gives CASSFNRGGLYEQYF.

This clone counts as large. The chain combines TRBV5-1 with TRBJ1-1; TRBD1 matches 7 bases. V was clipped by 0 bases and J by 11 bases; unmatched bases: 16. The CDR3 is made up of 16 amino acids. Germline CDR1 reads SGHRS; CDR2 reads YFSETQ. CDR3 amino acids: CASSLDGTDSLGGAFF. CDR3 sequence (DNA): TGCGCCAGCAGCTTGGACGGGACAGATAGTCTCGGCGGGGCTTTCTTT.

The CDR3 DNA follows: TGTGCCAGCAGGTCGACTAGCGGGCAAGAGACCCAGTACTTC. This encodes CASRSTSGQETQYF. The chain uses TRBV6-5 and TRBJ2-5, with 10 bases identical to TRBD2. The germline CDR1 and CDR2 sequences are MNHEY and SVGAGI. This CDR3 region has 14 residues. Trimming at V came to 6 bases and at J to 2 bases, leaving 3 bases not matched to a gene.

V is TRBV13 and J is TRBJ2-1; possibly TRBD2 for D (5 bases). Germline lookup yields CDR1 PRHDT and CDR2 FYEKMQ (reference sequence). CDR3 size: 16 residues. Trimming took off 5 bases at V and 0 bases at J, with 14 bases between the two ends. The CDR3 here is CASSPHSASSYNEQFF. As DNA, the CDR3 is TGTGCCAGCAGCCCACATAGCGCCAGCTCCTACAATGAGCAGTTCTTC. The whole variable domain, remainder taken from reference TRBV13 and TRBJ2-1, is AAGVIQSPRHLIKEKRETATLKCYPIPRHDTVYWYQQGPGQDPQFLISFYEKMQSDKGSIPDRFSAQQFSDYHSELNMSSLELGDSALYFCASSPHSASSYNEQFFGPGTRLTVL.

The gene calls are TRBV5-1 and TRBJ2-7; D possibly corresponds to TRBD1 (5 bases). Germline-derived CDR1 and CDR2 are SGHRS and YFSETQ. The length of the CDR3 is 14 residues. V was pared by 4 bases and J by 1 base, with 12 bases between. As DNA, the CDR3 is TGCGCCAGCAGCAATGGGGCTGGGTCCTACGAGCAGTACTTC. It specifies CASSNGAGSYEQYF.

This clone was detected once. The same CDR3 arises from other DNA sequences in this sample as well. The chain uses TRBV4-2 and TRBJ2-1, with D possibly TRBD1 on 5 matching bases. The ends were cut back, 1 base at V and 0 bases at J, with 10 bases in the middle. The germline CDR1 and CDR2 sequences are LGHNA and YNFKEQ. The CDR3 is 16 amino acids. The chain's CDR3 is CASSQAQVSSYNEQFF. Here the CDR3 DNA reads TGTGCCAGCAGCCAAGCACAGGTTTCCTCCTACAATGAGCAGTTCTTC.

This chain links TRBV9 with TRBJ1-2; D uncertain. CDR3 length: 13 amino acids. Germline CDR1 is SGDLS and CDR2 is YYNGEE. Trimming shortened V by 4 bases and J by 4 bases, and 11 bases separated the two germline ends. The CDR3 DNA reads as TGTGCCAGCAGCAAACGGGGTTCCTATGGCTACACCTTC. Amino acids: CASSKRGSYGYTF. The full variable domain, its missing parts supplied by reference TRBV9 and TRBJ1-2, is DSGVTQTPKHLITATGQRVTLRCSPRSGDLSVYWYQQSLDQGLQFLIQYYNGEERAKGNILERFSAQQFPDLHSELNLSSLELGDSALYFCASSKRGSYGYTFGSGTRLTVV.

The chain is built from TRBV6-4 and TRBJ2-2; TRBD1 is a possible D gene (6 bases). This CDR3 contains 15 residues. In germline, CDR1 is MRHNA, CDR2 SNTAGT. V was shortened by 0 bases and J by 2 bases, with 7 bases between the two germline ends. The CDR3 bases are TGTGCCAGCAGTGACTCGGGACAAAACACCGGGGAGCTGTTTTTT. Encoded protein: CASSDSGQNTGELFF.

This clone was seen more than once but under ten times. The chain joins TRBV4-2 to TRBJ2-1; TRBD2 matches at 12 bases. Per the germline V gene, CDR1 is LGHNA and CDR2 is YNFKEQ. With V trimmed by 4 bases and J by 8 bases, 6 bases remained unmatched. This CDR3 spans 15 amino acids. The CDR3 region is CASSPRTSGKDEQFF. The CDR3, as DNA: TGTGCCAGCAGCCCTCGGACTAGCGGGAAGGATGAGCAGTTCTTC.

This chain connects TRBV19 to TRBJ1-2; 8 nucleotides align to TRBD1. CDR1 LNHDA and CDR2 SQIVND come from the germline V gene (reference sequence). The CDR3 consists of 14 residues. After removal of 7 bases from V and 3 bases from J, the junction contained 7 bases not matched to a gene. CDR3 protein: CASTLGQEYYGYTF. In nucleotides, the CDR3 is TGTGCCAGTACTCTGGGACAGGAATACTATGGCTACACCTTC. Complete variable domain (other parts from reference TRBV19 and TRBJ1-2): DGGITQSPKYLFRKEGQNVTLSCEQNLNHDAMYWYRQDPGQGLRLIYYSQIVNDFQKGDIAEGYSVSREKKESFPLTVTSAQKNPTAFYLCASTLGQEYYGYTFGSGTRLTVV.

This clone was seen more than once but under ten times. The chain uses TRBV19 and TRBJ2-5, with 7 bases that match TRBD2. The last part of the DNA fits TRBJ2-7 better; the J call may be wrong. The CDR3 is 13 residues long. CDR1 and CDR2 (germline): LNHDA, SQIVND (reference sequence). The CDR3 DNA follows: TGTGCCAGTAGCCCGGGACTACCCTACGAGCAGTACTTC. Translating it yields CASSPGLPYEQYF.

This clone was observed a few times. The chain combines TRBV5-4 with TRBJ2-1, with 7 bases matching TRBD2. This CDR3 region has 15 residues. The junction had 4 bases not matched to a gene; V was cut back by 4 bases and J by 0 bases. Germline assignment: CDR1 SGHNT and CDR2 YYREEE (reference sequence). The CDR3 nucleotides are TGTGCCAGCAGCCGCCGGGACTACTCCTACAATGAGCAGTTCTTC. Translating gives CASSRRDYSYNEQFF.